The rows below give T cell receptor beta chains drawn from one sample of a study of CD8+ T cells in alopecia areata. The protocol was immunoSEQ multiplex PCR, while the TCRdb copy is restricted to in-frame clones and leaves out a portion. The repertoire holds over 150,000 clones, with 53% as singletons. Specimen: CD8+ T cells sorted from blood, collected at week 24, from a patient treated with tofacitinib. These receptors originate from a human donor with alopecia areata. Each CDR3 is given with its conserved first and last residue. The D gene is left open where the match is weak. Not every row has a clone size; where given, it reads once, few, many or a size class.

size: -; V: TRBV5-6; J: TRBJ1-1; D: -; CDR3: CASSWYTGINTEAFF; DNA: TGTGCCAGCAGCTGGTATACAGGGATAAACACTGAAGCTTTCTTT
size: -; V: TRBV7-2; J: TRBJ1-2; D: TRBD1; CDR3: CASSGRDRKVYGYTF; DNA: TGTGCCAGCAGCGGACGGGACAGAAAGGTTTATGGCTACACCTTC
size: -; V: TRBV7-6; J: TRBJ2-3; D: -; CDR3: CASSPTGGGTDTQYF; DNA: TGTGCCAGCAGCCCTACGGGGGGCGGAACAGATACGCAGTATTTT
size: -; V: TRBV2; J: TRBJ1-5; D: -; CDR3: CASKTPTDSSNQPQHF; DNA: TGTGCCAGCAAAACGCCGACGGACAGTTCCAATCAGCCCCAGCATTTT
size: few; V: TRBV11-1; J: TRBJ2-7; D: TRBD2; CDR3: CASSYALAGPYEQYF; DNA: TGTGCCAGCAGCTACGCACTAGCGGGGCCCTACGAGCAGTACTTC
size: -; V: TRBV5-6; J: TRBJ2-3; D: -; CDR3: CASSYGADTQYF; DNA: TGTGCCAGCAGTTATGGGGCAGATACGCAGTATTTT
size: -; V: TRBV6-6; J: TRBJ2-3; D: -; CDR3: CASSSWVSTDTQYF; DNA: TGTGCCAGCAGTTCGTGGGTTAGCACAGATACGCAGTATTTT
size: -; V: TRBV5-1; J: TRBJ2-5; D: -; CDR3: CASCTRSQGLKETQYF; DNA: TGCGCCAGCTGCACCCGAAGTCAGGGGCTGAAAGAGACCCAGTACTTC
size: -; V: TRBV9; J: TRBJ2-1; D: -; CDR3: CASSVAPTEHSGNEQFF; DNA: TGTGCCAGCAGCGTAGCCCCGACCGAGCATTCGGGCAATGAGCAGTTCTTC
size: -; V: TRBV18; J: TRBJ1-3; D: -; CDR3: CASSPDTSGNTIYF; DNA: TGTGCCAGCTCACCAGACACCTCTGGAAACACCATATATTTT
size: -; V: TRBV5-6; J: TRBJ2-1; D: -; CDR3: CASSWRRGPFPLEQFF; DNA: TGTGCCAGCAGCTGGCGTCGGGGGCCCTTTCCTCTTGAGCAGTTCTTC
size: -; V: TRBV28; J: TRBJ2-2; D: -; CDR3: CASSYVAVAGELFF; DNA: TGTGCCAGCAGTTACGTAGCGGTCGCCGGGGAGCTGTTTTTT
size: -; V: TRBV6-1; J: TRBJ1-2; D: -; CDR3: CASSENRASGYTF; DNA: TGTGCCAGCAGTGAAAATCGGGCTAGTGGCTACACCTTC
size: -; V: TRBV29-1; J: TRBJ1-2; D: -; CDR3: CSVEPGGFYGYTF; DNA: TGCAGCGTTGAACCTGGGGGATTCTATGGCTACACCTTC
size: once; V: TRBV7-8; J: TRBJ2-7; D: -; CDR3: CASSLGGQVDSYEQYF; DNA: TGTGCCAGCAGCCTGGGGGGGCAGGTCGACTCCTACGAGCAGTACTTC
size: once; V: TRBV13; J: TRBJ2-1; D: TRBD2; CDR3: CASSLGLAGTNEQFF; DNA: TGTGCCAGCAGCTTGGGACTAGCGGGGACCAATGAGCAGTTCTTC
size: -; V: TRBV10-2; J: TRBJ1-1; D: -; CDR3: CASSEKSLTEAFF; DNA: TGCGCCAGCAGTGAGAAATCTCTAACTGAAGCTTTCTTT